One sample yielded the 14 T cell receptor beta chains listed below, sequenced in a study of T cell responses to AZD1222 COVID-19 vaccine. Here immunoSEQ multiplex PCR was the method, and the copy in TCRdb shows in-frame clones only, minus some. The table has more than 95,000 clones, over 85% seen once. Sequencing was performed on peripheral blood, taken on day 0 of AZD1222 vaccination. The receptors originated from an adult in good health.

This chain connects TRBV7-2 to TRBJ2-2; the match to TRBD1 covers 7 bases. Trimming took 6 bases from V and 0 from J; bases not matched to a gene: 7. Germline CDR1 reads SGHTA; CDR2 reads FQGNSA. CDR3 length equals 16 residues. DNA for the CDR3: TGTGCCAGCAGTAAGGGGACAGTAGCGAACACCGGGGAGCTGTTTTTT. Its protein is CASSKGTVANTGELFF.

V is TRBV9 and J is TRBJ2-3, with D hard to call. The CDR3 spans 14 residues. V shed 0 bases and J shed 1 base, with 6 bases lying between them. The germline V gene encodes CDR1 SGDLS and CDR2 YYNGEE. CDR3 protein: CASSVGTGTDTQYF. Here the CDR3 DNA reads TGTGCCAGCAGCGTAGGAACAGGCACAGATACGCAGTATTTT.

This chain connects TRBV29-1 to TRBJ1-6; 8 positions agree with TRBD1. CDR1 and CDR2 from the germline V gene are SQVTM and ANQGSEA. V shed 6 bases and J 3 bases; nucleotides not matched to a gene: 4. The CDR3 runs 14 residues. CDR3 amino acids: CSVDDRGYNSPLHF. The CDR3 coding sequence is TGCAGCGTAGACGACAGGGGCTATAATTCACCCCTCCACTTT.

The J gene is TRBJ1-1, the V gene TRBV10-3; tentative D call: TRBD1 (5 bases). The germline V and J ends were trimmed by 0 bases and 3 bases, with 5 bases remaining between them. From germline, CDR1 is ENHRY and CDR2 SYGVKD. CDR3 length: 13 amino acids. The CDR3 DNA reads TGTGCCATCAGTGAGTCAGGGGACACTGAAGCTTTCTTT. It yields the protein CAISESGDTEAFF.

The count of this clone is one. The chain couples TRBV7-9 to TRBJ2-7; D may be TRBD2 (6 bases). CDR1 is SEHNR and CDR2 is FQNEAQ in the germline V gene (reference sequence). V dropped 4 bases and J dropped 5 bases, with 18 bases sitting between them. The CDR3 has 15 amino acids. The CDR3 bases are TGTGCCAGCAGCTCCCCCTGGAGGGAGGCGGACGAGCAGTACTTC. Its translation: CASSSPWREADEQYF. Looking up the rest from reference TRBV7-9 and TRBJ2-7 gives the full variable domain: DTGVSQNPRHKITKRGQNVTFRCDPISEHNRLYWYRQTLGQGPEFLTYFQNEAQLEKSRLLSDRFSAERPKGSFSTLEIQRTEQGDSAMYLCASSSPWREADEQYFGPGTRLTVT.

This clone was observed a single time. The CDR3 region has the DNA TGTGCCAGCTCACCATGGGAAGGGTCCCTTAATGAAAAACTGTTTTTT. Translation gives CASSPWEGSLNEKLFF. The rearrangement links TRBV18 to TRBJ1-4; D remains unclear. Germline V lookup: CDR1 KGHSH, CDR2 LQKENI. V lost 2 bases and J lost 4, with 14 bases in between. The CDR3 spans 16 residues.

The chain employs TRBV7-9 and TRBJ2-7, with 9 positions matching TRBD1. This CDR3 contains 14 residues. The germline V gene encodes CDR1 SEHNR and CDR2 FQNEAQ (reference sequence). Trimming took 3 bases from V and 7 from J; bases not matched to a gene: 7. The CDR3 region is CASSFGQGNGEQYF. DNA for the CDR3: TGTGCCAGCAGCTTCGGACAGGGGAATGGGGAGCAGTACTTC.

V is TRBV6-2 or TRBV6-3 and J is TRBJ1-1; D unclear. Trimming pared 0 bases from V and 7 bases from J, leaving 6 bases between. The CDR3 length is 12 residues. CDR1 and CDR2 from the germline V gene are MNHEY and SVGEGT. In DNA form, the CDR3 reads TGTGCCAGCAGTTACTCTCGTCGTGAAGCTTTCTTT. Amino acid sequence: CASSYSRREAFF.

The J gene is TRBJ1-1, the V gene TRBV3-1 (or the pseudogene TRBV3-2); 10 positions agree with TRBD1. Per the germline V gene, CDR1 is LGHDT and CDR2 is YNNKEL (reference sequence). The V and J ends lost 4 bases and 10 bases, in that order; junction bases with no gene match: 12. This CDR3 contains 15 residues. The CDR3 nucleotides read TGTGCCAGCAGCCCTCAGGACAGGGGGGGAATGGGAGCTTTCTTT. Translation: CASSPQDRGGMGAFF.

A single count supports this clone. The chain carries TRBV12-1 and TRBJ1-5; TRBD1, the table's D call, lacks a check against the DNA. TRBV12-1 is a listed pseudogene. CDR3 length equals 14 residues. The CDR3 sequence: CASSSVFDNQPQHF. DNA of the CDR3: TGTGCCAGCAGCTCAGTATTTGACAATCAGCCCCAGCATTTT.

The chain has TRBV12-3 or TRBV12-4 and TRBJ2-7; TRBD1 matches 7 bases. The CDR3 sequence is 12 residues long. Losses at the gene ends were 6 bases for V and 6 bases for J; bases not matched to a gene: 5. The CDR3 loop is CASSRTGFEQYF. The CDR3 DNA sequence: TGTGCCAGCAGCCGGACAGGTTTCGAGCAGTACTTC.

This clone appeared a single time. The V gene is TRBV18, the J gene TRBJ2-7; maybe TRBD2 (6 bases). The CDR3 consists of 15 residues. Trimming left V 1 base short and J 3 bases short, with 13 bases between. Germline CDR1 reads KGHSH; CDR2 reads LQKENI. CDR3 amino acids: CASSPRRGTVYEQYF. For the CDR3, the DNA is TGTGCCAGCTCACCACGGAGGGGTACGGTCTACGAGCAGTACTTC.

The chain couples TRBV3-1 (or the pseudogene TRBV3-2) to TRBJ1-2; 7 nucleotides match TRBD1. The length of the CDR3 is 12 residues. The V gene end was trimmed by 4 bases and the J gene end by 10 bases; junction bases not matched to a gene: 6. CDR1 and CDR2 (germline): LGHDT, YNNKEL (reference sequence). The CDR3 DNA reads as TGTGCCAGCAGCCCGGACAGGTCGGACTACACCTTC. Residues: CASSPDRSDYTF.

The rearrangement uses TRBV6-5 and TRBJ2-7; 7 positions agree with TRBD2. With V trimmed by 7 bases and J by 0 bases, 6 bases remained unmatched. CDR1 and CDR2 from the germline V gene are MNHEY and SVGAGI. This CDR3 region has 14 residues. Written as DNA, the CDR3 is TGTGCCAGCACCCGGGACTACAGCTCCTACGAGCAGTACTTC. It encodes CASTRDYSSYEQYF.